Each of the 5 T cell receptor beta chains below was sequenced from the same sample in a study of blood T cell repertoires in COVID-19. Sequencing used immunoSEQ multiplex PCR; TCRdb keeps in-frame clones, though not all of them. The data show 250,000 to 400,000 clones, around 85% seen once. The sequenced sample consisted of PBMCs or T cells enriched from blood (not recorded which). The source of these receptors is a woman aged 25 to 39 who had been exposed to COVID-19.

V usage is TRBV7-3 and J usage is TRBJ2-3; no definite D call. This CDR3 region has 13 residues. V was cut by 5 bases and J by 0 bases, with 6 bases left in between. Germline CDR1 and CDR2: SGHTA and FQGTGA. The chain's CDR3 is CASSRGSTDTQYF. The CDR3 coding sequence is TGTGCCAGCAGCCGAGGTAGCACAGATACGCAGTATTTT.

The chain links TRBV29-1 to TRBJ1-4; D is uncertain. The CDR3 loop spans 13 amino acids. V dropped 4 bases and J dropped 7 bases, with 13 bases sitting between them. Per the germline V gene, CDR1 is SQVTM and CDR2 is ANQGSEA. The CDR3 bases are TGCAGCGTTGGGTCGAGCGGGGTTGAAAAACTGTTTTTT. Translated: CSVGSSGVEKLFF. Together with reference TRBV29-1 and TRBJ1-4, the CDR3 gives the full variable domain: SAVISQKPSRDICQRGTSLTIQCQVDSQVTMMFWYRQQPGQSLTLIATANQGSEATYESGFVIDKFPISRPNLTFSTLTVSNMSPEDSSIYLCSVGSSGVEKLFFGSGTQLSVL.

The chain joins TRBV7-3 to TRBJ2-3; D may be TRBD2 (5 bases). The CDR3 contains 15 residues. In germline, CDR1 is SGHTA, CDR2 FQGTGA. Trimming took off 1 base at V and 7 bases at J, with 15 bases between the two ends. The CDR3 DNA sequence: TGTGCCAGCAGCTTAAACGGGGTTTCGGGTAATACGCAGTATTTT. Its protein product is CASSLNGVSGNTQYF.

This clone was observed a single time. V and J are TRBV9 and TRBJ2-3; 7 nucleotides agree with TRBD2. Germline V lookup: CDR1 SGDLS, CDR2 YYNGEE. This CDR3 spans 16 amino acids. Germline trimming cut 0 bases from V and 5 bases from J; bases unmatched to any gene: 9. This chain's CDR3 is CASSVVPGLDGDTQYF. CDR3 DNA: TGTGCCAGCAGCGTAGTCCCCGGACTAGACGGAGATACGCAGTATTTT.

The chain couples TRBV5-1 to TRBJ2-1, with 7 bases aligning to TRBD2. The CDR3 sequence is 16 residues long. J gave up 1 base and V 0 bases, and 4 bases lay outside the gene matches. CDR1 SGHRS and CDR2 YFSETQ come from the germline V gene. CDR3: CASSLVAGESYNEQFF. The CDR3 region has the DNA TGCGCCAGCAGCTTGGTGGCGGGAGAATCCTACAATGAGCAGTTCTTC. Full variable domain (outside the CDR3, taken from reference TRBV5-1 and TRBJ2-1): KAGVTQTPRYLIKTRGQQVTLSCSPISGHRSVSWYQQTPGQGLQFLFEYFSETQRNKGNFPGRFSGRQFSNSRSEMNVSTLELGDSALYLCASSLVAGESYNEQFFGPGTRLTVL.